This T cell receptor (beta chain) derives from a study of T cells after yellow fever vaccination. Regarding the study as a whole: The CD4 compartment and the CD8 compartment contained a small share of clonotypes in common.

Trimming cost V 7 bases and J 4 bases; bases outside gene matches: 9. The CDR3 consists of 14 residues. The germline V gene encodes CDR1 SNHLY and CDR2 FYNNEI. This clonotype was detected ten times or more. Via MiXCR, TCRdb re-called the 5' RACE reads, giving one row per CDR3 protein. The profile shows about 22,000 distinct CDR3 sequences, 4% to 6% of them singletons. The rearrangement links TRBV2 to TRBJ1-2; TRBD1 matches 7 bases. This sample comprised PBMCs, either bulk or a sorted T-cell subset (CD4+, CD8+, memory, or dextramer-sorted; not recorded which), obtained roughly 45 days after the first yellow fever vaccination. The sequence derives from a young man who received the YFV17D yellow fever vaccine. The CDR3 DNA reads TGTGCCAGCACCGATAGACAGGGATCCTATGGCTACACCTTC. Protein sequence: CASTDRQGSYGYTF.